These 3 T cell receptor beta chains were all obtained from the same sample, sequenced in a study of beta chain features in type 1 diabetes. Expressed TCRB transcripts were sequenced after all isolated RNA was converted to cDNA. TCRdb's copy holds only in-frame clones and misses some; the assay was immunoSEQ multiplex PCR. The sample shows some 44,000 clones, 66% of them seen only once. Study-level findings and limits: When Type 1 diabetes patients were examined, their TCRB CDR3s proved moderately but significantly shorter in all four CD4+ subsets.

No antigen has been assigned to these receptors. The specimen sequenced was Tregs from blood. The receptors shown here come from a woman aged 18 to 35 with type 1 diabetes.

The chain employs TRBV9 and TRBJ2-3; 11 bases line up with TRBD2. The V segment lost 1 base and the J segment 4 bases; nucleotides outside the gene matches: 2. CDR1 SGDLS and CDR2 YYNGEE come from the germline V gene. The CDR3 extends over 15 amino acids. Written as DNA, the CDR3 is TGTGCCAGCAGCGTAAATAGCGGGGGGGCAGATACGCAGTATTTT. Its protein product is CASSVNSGGADTQYF.

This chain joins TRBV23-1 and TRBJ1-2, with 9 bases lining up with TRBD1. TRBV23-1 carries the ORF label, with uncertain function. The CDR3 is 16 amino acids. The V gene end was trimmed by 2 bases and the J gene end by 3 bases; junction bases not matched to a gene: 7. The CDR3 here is CASSQAGQGVDYGYTF. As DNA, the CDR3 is TGCGCCAGCAGTCAAGCGGGACAGGGTGTCGACTATGGCTACACCTTC.

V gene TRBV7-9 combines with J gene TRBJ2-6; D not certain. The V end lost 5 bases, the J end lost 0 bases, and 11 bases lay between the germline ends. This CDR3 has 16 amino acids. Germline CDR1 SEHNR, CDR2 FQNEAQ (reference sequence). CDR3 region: CASSAPGFSGANVLTF. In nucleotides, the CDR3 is TGTGCCAGCAGCGCACCCGGGTTCTCTGGGGCCAACGTCCTGACTTTC.